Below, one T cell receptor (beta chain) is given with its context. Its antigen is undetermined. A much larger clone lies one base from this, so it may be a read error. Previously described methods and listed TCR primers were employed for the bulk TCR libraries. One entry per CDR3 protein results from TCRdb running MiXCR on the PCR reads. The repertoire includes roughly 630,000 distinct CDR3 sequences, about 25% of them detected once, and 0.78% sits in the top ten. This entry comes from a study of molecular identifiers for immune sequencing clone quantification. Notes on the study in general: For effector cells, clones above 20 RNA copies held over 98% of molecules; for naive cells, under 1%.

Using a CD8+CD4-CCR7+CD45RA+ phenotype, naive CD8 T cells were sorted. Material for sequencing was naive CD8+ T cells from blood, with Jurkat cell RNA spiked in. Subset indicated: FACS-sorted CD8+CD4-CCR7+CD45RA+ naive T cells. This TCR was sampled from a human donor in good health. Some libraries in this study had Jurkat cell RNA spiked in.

The CDR3 is CASSLSRGASGANVLAF. For the CDR3, the DNA is TGTGCCAGCAGCTTATCACGGGGAGCCTCTGGGGCCAACGTCCTGGCTTTC. The rearrangement uses TRBV7-9 and TRBJ2-6, with D perhaps given as TRBD1 or TRBD2 (5 bases each). This CDR3 is built from 17 residues. Germline assignment: CDR1 SEHNR and CDR2 FQNEAQ (reference sequence).